What follows are 21 T cell receptor beta chains derived from one specimen sequenced in a study of T cell repertoires in cytomegalovirus infection. TCRdb passed the reads through MiXCR, listing each CDR3 protein once. The repertoire includes nearly 450,000 distinct CDR3 sequences, roughly 31% of them detected once, and about 13% sits in the top ten. Sample: PBMCs. The source is a human donor in good health (CMV status not recorded). Some clones in this sample may be carry-over from other donors' samples.

This clonotype was picked up many times. This chain connects TRBV12-3 or TRBV12-4 to TRBJ2-5; D may be TRBD2 (5 bases). The CDR3 runs 14 residues. Trimming cost V 5 bases and J 2 bases, with 12 bases left between them. The CDR3, as DNA: TGTGCCAGCAGTCCAAGGACTCGTCAAGAGACCCAGTACTTC. Amino acids: CASSPRTRQETQYF.

The rearrangement uses TRBV11-1 and TRBJ2-1, with TRBD2 as a possible D gene (6 bases). The V and J ends lost 5 bases and 9 bases respectively, with 14 bases between them. Germline V CDR1 and CDR2: SGHAT, FQDESV (reference sequence). CDR3 length: 13 residues. The CDR3 loop is CASSPGLPVEQFF. The CDR3 DNA is TGTGCCAGCAGCCCGGGACTCCCGGTTGAGCAGTTCTTC.

The rearrangement joins TRBV29-1 to TRBJ1-5, with 7 bases that match TRBD1. The germline V gene encodes CDR1 SQVTM and CDR2 ANQGSEA. This CDR3 has 13 amino acids. The V gene end was trimmed by 5 bases and the J gene end by 3 bases; junction bases not matched to a gene: 4. CDR3 sequence reads: CSVSQGNNQPQHF. The CDR3 DNA is TGCAGCGTTTCACAGGGGAACAATCAGCCCCAGCATTTT.

J is TRBJ1-1 and V is TRBV5-1; D is ambiguous. The V and J ends lost 4 bases and 0 bases respectively, with 10 bases between them. The CDR3 is 14 amino acids. Germline loops: CDR1 SGHRS, CDR2 YFSETQ. This chain's CDR3 is CASSPRGMNTEAFF. The DNA for the CDR3 is TGCGCCAGCAGCCCTCGAGGGATGAACACTGAAGCTTTCTTT.

This chain links TRBV6-2 or TRBV6-3 with TRBJ2-7, with a weak D call TRBD2 (5 bases). The CDR3 covers 15 residues. The germline V and J ends were trimmed by 11 bases and 4 bases, with 24 bases remaining between them. Germline V gene sequence: CDR1 MNHEY, CDR2 SVGEGT. The CDR3 DNA reads TGTGCCCGCGACCAAGCGGAGGAGATGACATACGAGCAGTACTTC. Protein product: CARDQAEEMTYEQYF.

The rearrangement uses TRBV12-3 or TRBV12-4 and TRBJ1-4; 8 bases line up with TRBD1. V shed 6 bases, J shed 7 bases, and the junction held 7 bases outside the gene matches. CDR3 length: 14 amino acids. This chain's CDR3 is CASSPDRVSEKLFF. Here the CDR3 DNA reads TGTGCCAGCAGCCCGGACAGGGTCAGTGAAAAACTGTTTTTT.

This clonotype was found a few times. This chain joins TRBV5-4 and TRBJ1-1, with D possibly being TRBD1 (6 bases). Germline lookup yields CDR1 SGHNT and CDR2 YYREEE (reference sequence). The CDR3 extends over 13 amino acids. Trimming stripped 4 bases from V and 7 bases from J, with 14 bases between. DNA for the CDR3: TGTGCCAGCAGCCCAACAGGGAATCTTGAAGCTTTCTTT. Translating it yields CASSPTGNLEAFF. The whole variable domain, remainder taken from reference TRBV5-4 and TRBJ1-1, is ETGVTQSPTHLIKTRGQQVTLRCSSQSGHNTVSWYQQALGQGPQFIFQYYREEENGRGNFPPRFSGLQFPNYSSELNVNALELDDSALYLCASSPTGNLEAFFGQGTRLTVV.

This clonotype was recorded many times. The chain is built from TRBV7-8 and TRBJ1-5, with D tentatively TRBD1 (5 bases). The CDR3 covers 16 residues. Trimming left V 6 bases short and J 0 bases short, with 15 bases between. The V gene's germline CDR1 is SGHVS and CDR2 FQNEAQ. CDR3 in DNA: TGTGCCAGCAGAGAGGGGCCTCCGGGTAGCAATCAGCCCCAGCATTTT. Its translation is CASREGPPGSNQPQHF.

This clonotype was observed a few times. The V gene is TRBV6-1, the J gene TRBJ1-4, with D possibly matching TRBD1 (6 bases). The ends were cut back, 6 bases at V and 8 bases at J, with 19 bases in the middle. The CDR3 is 15 amino acids. Germline CDR1 reads MNHNS; CDR2 reads SASEGT. The CDR3 protein is CASSKGGGVGEKLFF. In DNA, the CDR3 is TGTGCCAGCAGCAAAGGTGGGGGCGTTGGGGAAAAACTGTTTTTT.

This clonotype showed up just a few times. The chain employs TRBV28 and TRBJ2-7; possibly TRBD2 for D (5 bases). CDR3 length equals 14 residues. The germline CDR1 and CDR2 sequences are MDHEN and SYDVKM. V lost 8 bases, J lost 5 bases, and 19 bases lay in between. In DNA, the CDR3 is TGTGCCAGCCGCACTTCCAGGATGAGGGACGAGCAGTACTTC. This translates into CASRTSRMRDEQYF.

The table lists this clonotype with a few counts. This rearrangement joins TRBV2 to TRBJ1-4; 7 nucleotides line up with TRBD1. CDR1 and CDR2 from the germline V gene are SNHLY and FYNNEI. The V and J ends lost 6 bases and 11 bases, in that order; junction bases with no gene match: 12. The CDR3 consists of 14 residues. DNA for the CDR3: TGTGCCAGCAGACAGGGGAAAGTCCGTGGGAAACTGTTTTTT. It is translated as CASRQGKVRGKLFF.

This clonotype showed up many times. This chain connects TRBV7-2 to TRBJ1-5; no definite D call. Trimming cost V 5 bases and J 0 bases, with 11 bases left between them. This CDR3 spans 15 amino acids. Germline CDR1 SGHTA, CDR2 FQGNSA. The CDR3 region has the DNA TGTGCCAGCAGCCCCGACAACTTTAGCAATCAGCCCCAGCATTTT. It is translated as CASSPDNFSNQPQHF.

The CDR3 nucleotides read TGTGCCAGCAGCTTATTGGCGGGACAGGCCTCCTACGAGCAGTACTTC. This encodes CASSLLAGQASYEQYF. V is TRBV7-8 and J is TRBJ2-7; TRBD1 matches at 8 bases. Germline lookup yields CDR1 SGHVS and CDR2 FQNEAQ. Trimming at V came to 2 bases and at J to 0 bases, leaving 6 bases not matched to a gene. The CDR3 is 16 amino acids. The whole variable domain, filled in from reference TRBV7-8 and TRBJ2-7, reads GAGVSQSPRYKVAKRGQDVALRCDPISGHVSLFWYQQALGQGPEFLTYFQNEAQLDKSGLPSDRFFAERPEGSVSTLKIQRTQQEDSAVYLCASSLLAGQASYEQYFGPGTRLTVT.

This clonotype was recorded only once. A read error may account for a junction end that differs from germline. The chain links TRBV30 to TRBJ2-5; 7 nucleotides match TRBD2. The CDR3 has 15 amino acids. CDR1 is GTSNPN and CDR2 is SVGIG in the germline V gene (reference sequence). The CDR3 spells CAWTGPAGYQDTQYF. The CDR3 DNA follows: TGTGCCTGGACGGGGCCAGCGGGGTACCAAGACACCCAGTACTTC.

This rearrangement joins TRBV6-2 or TRBV6-3 to TRBJ1-1; D gene ambiguous. V was clipped by 6 bases and J by 5 bases, with 7 bases between them. CDR1 MNHEY and CDR2 SVGEGT come from the germline V gene. CDR3 length equals 11 residues. CDR3 sequence: CASSRWTEAFF. CDR3 nucleotide sequence: TGTGCCAGCAGCAGGTGGACTGAAGCTTTCTTT.

This clonotype was found once. This rearrangement joins TRBV6-5 to TRBJ1-2, with D unclear. The ends were cut back, 8 bases at V and 13 bases at J, with 20 bases in the middle. In germline, CDR1 is MNHEY, CDR2 SVGAGI. The length of the CDR3 is 12 residues. The CDR3 is CASRGIGWSCTF. The DNA of the CDR3 is TGTGCCAGCCGAGGAATAGGGTGGAGCTGCACCTTC.

V usage is TRBV20-1 and J usage is TRBJ1-3; no clear D gene. V was clipped by 0 bases and J by 4 bases, with 10 bases between them. CDR1 is DFQATT, CDR2 SNEGSKA, per germline (reference sequence). The CDR3 sequence is 14 residues long. The CDR3 here is CSARDRGRGNTIYF. The CDR3 nucleotides read TGCAGTGCTAGAGATCGTGGCCGGGGAAACACCATATATTTT.

This sequence joins TRBV6-2 or TRBV6-3 and TRBJ2-5; 12 bases are a match to TRBD2. Germline V lookup: CDR1 MNHEY, CDR2 SVGEGT. Trimming removed 2 bases from V and 3 bases from J; junction bases left unmatched: 16. CDR3 length: 20 amino acids. Here the CDR3 DNA reads TGTGCCAGCAGTTACCGATGGTTCCGGGGGACTAGCGGGTTTGAAGAGACCCAGTACTTC. Amino acid sequence: CASSYRWFRGTSGFEETQYF.

This sequence joins TRBV20-1 and TRBJ2-1; 13 bases align to TRBD2. The CDR3 loop spans 17 amino acids. With 5 bases clipped from V and 0 bases from J, the junction kept 7 bases outside the gene matches. Germline CDR1 and CDR2: DFQATT and SNEGSKA (reference sequence). CDR3 bases: TGCAGTGCTCGGACTAGCGGGGGCCTGAGCTCCTACAATGAGCAGTTCTTC. Translating it yields CSARTSGGLSSYNEQFF.

At least ten counts were recorded for this clonotype. V is TRBV7-6 and J is TRBJ1-1; D not resolved. Germline CDR1 SGHVS, CDR2 FNYEAQ. Trimming shortened V by 2 bases and J by 0 bases, and 7 bases separated the two germline ends. The CDR3 has 14 residues. Written as DNA, the CDR3 is TGTGCCAGCAGCTTAAGCCCCCTGAACACTGAAGCTTTCTTT. Translation: CASSLSPLNTEAFF.

This clonotype has more than one count but fewer than ten. The V gene is TRBV19, the J gene TRBJ2-1; 8 bases match TRBD1. Looked up from germline, CDR1 is LNHDA and CDR2 is SQIVND (reference sequence). The V and J ends lost 5 bases and 5 bases, in that order; junction bases with no gene match: 11. This CDR3 has 16 residues. CDR3 nucleotide sequence: TGTGCCAGTAGTCTAGGACAGGGCGCCAACAACAATGAGCAGTTCTTC. As protein: CASSLGQGANNNEQFF. Full variable domain (outside the CDR3, taken from reference TRBV19 and TRBJ2-1): DGGITQSPKYLFRKEGQNVTLSCEQNLNHDAMYWYRQDPGQGLRLIYYSQIVNDFQKGDIAEGYSVSREKKESFPLTVTSAQKNPTAFYLCASSLGQGANNNEQFFGPGTRLTVL.